This TCR beta chain was observed in a study of blood T cell repertoires in COVID-19. Study-level background: PBMCs, B-cell-depleted T cells, or T cells were the source of the cDNA or gDNA that made up the material.

Assay used: immunoSEQ multiplex PCR; TCRdb lists only in-frame clones, some missing. The sample comprises some 380,000 clones, approximately 80% of which are singletons, and over 0.95% rests with the top ten. CDR1 is KGHSH, CDR2 LQKENI, per germline. V dropped 5 bases and J dropped 5 bases, with 12 bases sitting between them. The CDR3 loop spans 14 amino acids. V gene TRBV18 combines with J gene TRBJ1-4; D is uncertain. The sequence was collected from a human donor with acute or convalescent COVID-19. The donor label of this sample is uncertain. Sequenced input: peripheral blood. DNA of the CDR3: TGTGCCAGCTCAGACACTGGAAGAAATGAAAAACTGTTTTTT. Its translation: CASSDTGRNEKLFF.